This TCR beta chain was observed in a study of T cell repertoires in cytomegalovirus infection. Study in general: Epitope selection comprised recently identified HLA-C-restricted CMV epitopes and well-studied HLA-B-restricted CMV epitopes.

This clonotype came up a few times. The antigen is unknown. TCRdb used MiXCR to reprocess the reads, holding one entry per CDR3 protein. The sample records approximately 910,000 distinct CDR3 sequences, under 40% being singletons. The sample was cultured CD8+ T cells from PBMCs, taken from culture after CMV antigen stimulation. The origin of this receptor is a human donor in good health (CMV status not recorded). Some clones in this sample may be carry-over from other donors' samples.

The DNA for the CDR3 is TGTGCCAGCAGCTTAGGTTCCGGGACTAGCTGGTACAATGAGCAGTTCTTC. Protein: CASSLGSGTSWYNEQFF. J is TRBJ2-1 and V is TRBV7-6; TRBD2 matches 9 bases. V trimming: 1 base; J trimming: 4 bases; junction bases outside the gene matches: 8. Germline V gives CDR1 SGHVS, CDR2 FNYEAQ. CDR3 length: 17 amino acids.